One and the same sample provided the 27 T cell receptor beta chains below, sequenced in a study of T-cell reconstitution after alpha-beta-depleted transplantation in children. The TCRbeta library incorporated unique molecular identifiers. TCRdb redid the calling of the PCR reads with MiXCR, one entry per CDR3 protein. The sample lists hundreds of thousands of distinct CDR3 sequences; about a sixth were seen once. The sequenced sample was PBMCs, mostly from graft donor cells, obtained 360 days after TCRalphabeta/CD19-depleted stem cell transplant. The receptors originated from a male patient aged 2-9 years who had a stem cell transplant for acute lymphoblastic leukemia, so the T cells may come from the graft donor.

This clonotype was seen a few times. V usage is TRBV28 and J usage is TRBJ2-2, with 7 bases identical to TRBD2. V dropped 2 bases and J dropped 1; count of bases not matched to a gene: 7. This CDR3 contains 17 residues. Germline V gene sequence: CDR1 MDHEN, CDR2 SYDVKM. CDR3 loop: CASSLHAGVMNTGELFF. The CDR3 bases are TGTGCCAGCAGTTTACACGCGGGAGTAATGAACACCGGGGAGCTGTTTTTT.

This clonotype was observed many times. The chain is built from TRBV20-1 and TRBJ2-1; no clear D. Germline V gives CDR1 DFQATT, CDR2 SNEGSKA (reference sequence). The V end lost 3 bases, the J end lost 2 bases, and 11 bases lay between the germline ends. The CDR3 has 14 amino acids. CDR3 DNA sequence: TGCAGTGCTAGGGGCCCTCCTCCCTACAATGAGCAGTTCTTC. It translates to CSARGPPPYNEQFF.

On this clonotype itself: With a much larger clone just one base away, this may be a read error. The V call is TRBV18, the J call TRBJ2-7, with TRBD1 matching 7 bases. The germline V gene encodes CDR1 KGHSH and CDR2 LQKENI. This CDR3 comprises 14 residues. CDR3 nucleotide sequence: TGTGCCAGCTCAGACAGACAGGGTGCGTACGTGCAGTACTTC. Translated, it gives CASSDRQGAYVQYF.

This clonotype appeared many times. The rearrangement uses TRBV13 and TRBJ2-2; TRBD2 might be the D (6 bases). The germline V and J ends were trimmed by 0 bases and 5 bases, with 7 bases remaining between them. The CDR3 runs to 14 residues. Germline assignment: CDR1 PRHDT and CDR2 FYEKMQ (reference sequence). The CDR3 DNA sequence: TGTGCCAGCAGCTTAGGCCTAGCGACCGGGGAGCTGTTTTTT. It encodes CASSLGLATGELFF.

This clonotype was observed many times. This chain connects TRBV7-9 to TRBJ2-5; maybe TRBD1 (5 bases). The V gene's germline CDR1 is SEHNR and CDR2 FQNEAQ (reference sequence). Trimming stripped 1 base from V and 5 bases from J, with 14 bases between. The CDR3 sequence is 15 residues long. The CDR3 bases are TGTGCCAGCAGCTTAGGGGCAGGGTCGGGCGAGACCCAGTACTTC. Translated: CASSLGAGSGETQYF.

The rearrangement uses TRBV6-1 and TRBJ1-1; tentatively, D is TRBD1 (5 bases). The CDR3 length is 14 residues. Looked up from germline, CDR1 is MNHNS and CDR2 is SASEGT. The V gene lost 8 bases and the J gene lost 0 bases, with 13 bases spanning the gap. The CDR3 sequence is CASAFGGLNTEAFF. CDR3 nucleotides: TGTGCCAGCGCGTTTGGGGGTTTGAACACTGAAGCTTTCTTT.

The rearrangement links TRBV6-5 to TRBJ2-5; D is possibly TRBD1 (6 bases). In germline, CDR1 is MNHEY, CDR2 SVGAGI. The CDR3 totals 14 residues. V was cut by 0 bases and J by 4 bases, with 9 bases left in between. CDR3 sequence: CASSYSMGAETQYF. The CDR3 DNA reads as TGTGCCAGCAGTTACTCGATGGGGGCAGAGACCCAGTACTTC.

The chain recombines TRBV29-1 with TRBJ1-1, with D perhaps TRBD1 (5 bases). V was clipped by 4 bases and J by 1 base, with 13 bases between them. CDR3 size: 14 residues. Germline V gene lookup returns CDR1 SQVTM and CDR2 ANQGSEA. This chain's CDR3 is CSVAPTGPNTEAFF. The CDR3 DNA reads TGCAGCGTTGCCCCCACAGGACCGAACACTGAAGCTTTCTTT.

This chain joins TRBV11-2 and TRBJ2-7; 7 positions agree with TRBD2. The CDR3 contains 15 residues. The J segment lost 1 base and the V segment lost 6 bases, leaving 9 bases of the junction unmatched. CDR1 is SGHAT and CDR2 is FQNNGV in the germline V gene. In nucleotides, the CDR3 is TGTGCCAGCAGTCGTCTAGCGGATCCGTCCTACGAGCAGTACTTC. Encoded protein: CASSRLADPSYEQYF. Complete variable domain (other parts from reference TRBV11-2 and TRBJ2-7): EAGVAQSPRYKIIEKRQSVAFWCNPISGHATLYWYQQILGQGPKLLIQFQNNGVVDDSQLPKDRFSAERLKGVDSTLKIQPAKLEDSAVYLCASSRLADPSYEQYFGPGTRLTVT.

This clonotype has a count of ten or more. The chain recombines TRBV6-2 or TRBV6-3 with TRBJ2-7, with a possible D match to TRBD1 (6 bases). V lost 5 bases, J lost 2 bases, and 13 bases lay in between. The CDR3 length is 14 residues. Germline V gives CDR1 MNHEY, CDR2 SVGEGT. This CDR3 is CASSPRQETYEQYF. The CDR3 bases are TGTGCCAGCAGTCCCCGACAGGAGACCTACGAGCAGTACTTC.

The chain has TRBV14 and TRBJ2-2; D might be TRBD1 (5 bases). This CDR3 has 17 amino acids. V was pared by 1 base and J by 0 bases, with 12 bases between. The germline CDR1 and CDR2 sequences are SGHDN and FVKESK. CDR3 nucleotide sequence: TGTGCCAGCAGCCAAGGGCTCGAGACAGCGAACACCGGGGAGCTGTTTTTT. It encodes CASSQGLETANTGELFF.

There are many counts of this clonotype. The chain uses TRBV4-2 and TRBJ2-3; maybe TRBD2 (6 bases). The CDR3 is 14 amino acids. Between the trimmed V and J ends, which lost 5 bases and 4 bases, there was a span of 13 bases. Per germline, CDR1 LGHNA and CDR2 YNFKEQ. CDR3 sequence: CASSTQEGPDTQYF. The CDR3 coding sequence is TGTGCCAGCAGCACCCAGGAGGGCCCAGATACGCAGTATTTT.

This chain joins TRBV14 and TRBJ2-3; a possible D gene is TRBD2 (5 bases). Per the germline V gene, CDR1 is SGHDN and CDR2 is FVKESK. V was cut by 1 base and J by 2 bases, with 16 bases left in between. The CDR3 length is 17 residues. The DNA for the CDR3 is TGTGCCAGCAGCCAAGGAGGCCTACAGCGGTACACAGATACGCAGTATTTT. Amino acids: CASSQGGLQRYTDTQYF.

This clonotype was detected a few times. The V call is TRBV10-3, the J call TRBJ1-6; D is uncertain. This CDR3 contains 14 residues. Per the germline V gene, CDR1 is ENHRY and CDR2 is SYGVKD. The V gene lost 8 bases and the J gene lost 7 bases, with 15 bases spanning the gap. The CDR3 loop is CAIRLEPRNSPLHF. The CDR3 region has the DNA TGTGCCATCCGTCTGGAACCACGGAATTCACCCCTCCACTTT.

There are a few counts of this clonotype. The chain uses TRBV4-3 and TRBJ1-1; no clear D gene. The CDR3 totals 12 residues. Germline loops: CDR1 LGHNA, CDR2 YSLEER. V dropped 0 bases and J dropped 6 bases, with 5 bases sitting between them. The CDR3 is CASSQDSAEAFF. The CDR3 nucleotides are TGCGCCAGCAGCCAAGACTCGGCTGAAGCTTTCTTT.

V gene TRBV7-9 combines with J gene TRBJ2-7; D is unclear. Germline CDR1 is SEHNR and CDR2 is FQNEAQ (reference sequence). This CDR3 comprises 14 residues. V was cut by 1 base and J by 2 bases, with 9 bases left in between. CDR3 nucleotide sequence: TGTGCCAGCAGCTTAGATCAGGAAACCTACGAGCAGTACTTC. Its translation: CASSLDQETYEQYF.

This chain connects TRBV12-5 to TRBJ1-5, with TRBD1 matching 8 bases. V trimming: 3 bases; J trimming: 11 bases; junction bases outside the gene matches: 30. CDR3 length: 21 amino acids. From germline, CDR1 is LGHNT and CDR2 FRNRAP. The CDR3 DNA reads as TGTGCTAGTGGTTTCCTTCCTGTCTTACCGGGACAGGTTCCCCGAAGCATCTCCCAGCATTTT. This encodes CASGFLPVLPGQVPRSISQHF.

This clonotype has a single count. The chain couples TRBV5-3 to TRBJ2-1; unclear D gene. TRBV5-3 is sorted into the ORF group, with uncertain function. The CDR3 has 17 residues. V dropped 3 bases and J dropped 0 bases, with 16 bases sitting between them. CDR3 protein: CARSSLHPPDSYNEQFF. The CDR3 DNA reads TGTGCCAGAAGCTCCCTCCACCCACCTGACTCCTACAATGAGCAGTTCTTC.

This rearrangement joins TRBV9 to TRBJ1-6, with D unclear. The V gene lost 0 bases and the J gene lost 2 bases, with 9 bases spanning the gap. This CDR3 region has 16 residues. CDR1 is SGDLS, CDR2 YYNGEE, per germline. The CDR3 DNA reads TGTGCCAGCAGCGTAGGGACGGCCACCTATAATTCACCCCTCCACTTT. The encoded protein is CASSVGTATYNSPLHF.

This clonotype was counted between two and nine times. V and J are TRBV6-5 and TRBJ2-5, with no clear D. Germline assignment: CDR1 MNHEY and CDR2 SVGAGI. The ends were cut back, 2 bases at V and 5 bases at J, with 12 bases in the middle. The CDR3 sequence is 14 residues long. The CDR3 DNA reads as TGTGCCAGCAGTTACAACCCTGTAGGGGAGACCCAGTACTTC. The encoded protein is CASSYNPVGETQYF.

The V gene is TRBV9, the J gene TRBJ2-1, with D unclear. V lost 0 bases and J 7 bases, leaving 11 bases between the germline ends. CDR1 and CDR2 from the germline V gene are SGDLS and YYNGEE. The CDR3 runs 14 residues. This CDR3 reads CASSVVPRLNEQFF. Here the CDR3 DNA reads TGTGCCAGCAGCGTAGTCCCCCGCTTAAATGAGCAGTTCTTC.

This clonotype was seen only a few times. The CDR3 spells CSVERAGPEQFF. In DNA, the CDR3 is TGCAGCGTTGAAAGAGCGGGGCCGGAGCAGTTCTTC. The gene calls are TRBV29-1 and TRBJ2-1, with 7 bases aligning to TRBD2. Germline-derived CDR1 and CDR2 are SQVTM and ANQGSEA. J was trimmed by 10 bases and V by 2 bases; bases with no gene match: 5. This CDR3 contains 12 residues.

The chain combines TRBV12-3 or TRBV12-4 with TRBJ1-5, with TRBD1 matching 7 bases. The J segment lost 0 bases and the V segment lost 6 bases, leaving 8 bases of the junction unmatched. CDR3 size: 16 residues. CDR3 sequence reads: CASRFGQVHSNQPQHF. The CDR3 DNA follows: TGTGCCAGCAGATTTGGACAGGTCCATAGCAATCAGCCCCAGCATTTT.

This clonotype was detected only a few times. The CDR3: CASSQGRGSPLHF. The CDR3 region has the DNA TGCGCCAGCAGCCAAGGGCGGGGATCACCCCTCCACTTT. This chain joins TRBV4-1 and TRBJ1-6; D remains ambiguous. The V gene's germline CDR1 is MGHRA and CDR2 YSYEKL. V lost 1 base and J lost 10, with 8 bases in between. The CDR3 is 13 residues long.

In this sample, this clonotype turned up a few times. The chain couples TRBV12-5 to TRBJ1-5, with no clear D. The length of the CDR3 is 12 residues. V was cut by 5 bases and J by 5 bases, with 7 bases left in between. The germline V gene has CDR1 LGHNT and CDR2 FRNRAP. The CDR3 DNA follows: TGTGCTAGTGGTCGGGTGGATCAGCCCCAGCATTTT. Encoded protein: CASGRVDQPQHF.

This sequence joins TRBV6-5 and TRBJ2-4; 8 bases are a match to TRBD2. Germline assignment: CDR1 MNHEY and CDR2 SVGAGI. CDR3 length equals 15 residues. Losses at the gene ends were 2 bases for V and 9 bases for J; bases not matched to a gene: 9. The DNA of the CDR3 is TGTGCCAGCAGTTACGGGCCTCCGCGGGGGGCCATTCAGTACTTC. Translation: CASSYGPPRGAIQYF.

This clonotype was recorded a few times. The gene calls are TRBV4-2 and TRBJ2-7, with a possible D match to TRBD2 (5 bases). The CDR3 covers 15 residues. The V and J ends lost 2 bases and 2 bases respectively, with 13 bases between them. Germline V gene sequence: CDR1 LGHNA, CDR2 YNFKEQ. DNA of the CDR3: TGTGCCAGCAGCCAAATCTCTGCGGGCGCCTACGAGCAGTACTTC. Its translation is CASSQISAGAYEQYF.